Described below is a single T cell receptor beta chain sequence and its context. Its target is unknown. Autologous stem cell transplantation was followed by relapse in every patient, and brentuximab vedotin exposure varied. This sample was taken from a study of PD-1 blockade in classical Hodgkin lymphoma. Findings of the study overall: It was reported that newly diagnosed patients had less baseline TCR diversity than healthy donors. Sources of repertoire differences remain undefined, possibly disease activity or prior therapy. Individuals initiating nivolumab under 1 year after ASCT were excluded.

Assay: immunoSEQ multiplex PCR; the TCRdb copy retains only in-frame clones and omits some. Altogether approximately 43,000 clones are present, around 86% being singletons, with the ten largest covering more than 5.5%. Germline-derived CDR1 and CDR2 are WSHSY and SAAADI. Unmatched junction bases numbered 8, after V lost 7 bases and J lost 0 bases. The CDR3 has 16 residues. Sequencing was performed on peripheral blood mononuclear cells (PBMCs), taken before the second cycle of nivolumab. The sequence was collected from a human donor with classical Hodgkin lymphoma. The chain employs TRBV10-2 and TRBJ2-7, with 11 bases identical to TRBD2. The CDR3 spells CASTLAGGAASYEQYF. CDR3 DNA sequence: TGCGCCAGCACGTTAGCGGGGGGGGCCGCCTCCTACGAGCAGTACTTC.